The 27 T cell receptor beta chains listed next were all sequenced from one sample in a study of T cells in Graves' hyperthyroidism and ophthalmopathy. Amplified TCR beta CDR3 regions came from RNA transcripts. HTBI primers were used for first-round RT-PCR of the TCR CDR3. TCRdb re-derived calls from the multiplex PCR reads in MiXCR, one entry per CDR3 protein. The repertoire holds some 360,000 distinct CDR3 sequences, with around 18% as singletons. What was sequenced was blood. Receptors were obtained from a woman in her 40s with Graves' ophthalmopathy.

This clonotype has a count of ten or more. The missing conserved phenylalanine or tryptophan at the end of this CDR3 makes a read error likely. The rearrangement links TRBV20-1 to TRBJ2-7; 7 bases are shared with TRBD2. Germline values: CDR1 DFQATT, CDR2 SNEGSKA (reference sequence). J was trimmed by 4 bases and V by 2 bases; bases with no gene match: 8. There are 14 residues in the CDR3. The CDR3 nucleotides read TGCAGTGCTAGATTTGGTGGCGGGAGTTACGAGCAGTACCTC. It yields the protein CSARFGGGSYEQYL.

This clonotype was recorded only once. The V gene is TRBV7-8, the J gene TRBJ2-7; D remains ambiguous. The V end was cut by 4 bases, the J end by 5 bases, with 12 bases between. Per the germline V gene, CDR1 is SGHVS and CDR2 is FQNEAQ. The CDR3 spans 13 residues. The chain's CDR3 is CASSYPTAHEQYF. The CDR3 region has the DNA TGTGCCAGCAGCTACCCTACGGCGCACGAGCAGTACTTC.

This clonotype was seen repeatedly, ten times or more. CDR3: CSATGQGYEQYF. DNA of the CDR3: TGCAGCGCAACCGGACAGGGCTACGAGCAGTACTTC. This sequence joins TRBV29-1 and TRBJ2-7; 8 nucleotides line up with TRBD1. Per germline, CDR1 SQVTM and CDR2 ANQGSEA. V trimming: 7 bases; J trimming: 3 bases; junction bases outside the gene matches: 5. There are 12 residues in the CDR3.

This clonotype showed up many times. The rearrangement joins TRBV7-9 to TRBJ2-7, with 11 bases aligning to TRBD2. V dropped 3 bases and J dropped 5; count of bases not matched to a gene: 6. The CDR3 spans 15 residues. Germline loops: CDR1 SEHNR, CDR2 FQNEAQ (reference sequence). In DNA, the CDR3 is TGTGCCAGCAGCTTGAGTACTAGCGGGAGCCACGAGCAGTACTTC. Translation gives CASSLSTSGSHEQYF.

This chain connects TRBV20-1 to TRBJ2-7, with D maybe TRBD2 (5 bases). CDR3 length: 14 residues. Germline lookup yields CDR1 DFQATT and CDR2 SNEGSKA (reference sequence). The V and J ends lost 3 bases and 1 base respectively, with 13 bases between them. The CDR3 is CSARPDSGSYEQYF. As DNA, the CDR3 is TGCAGTGCTAGGCCGGACTCGGGGTCCTACGAGCAGTACTTC.

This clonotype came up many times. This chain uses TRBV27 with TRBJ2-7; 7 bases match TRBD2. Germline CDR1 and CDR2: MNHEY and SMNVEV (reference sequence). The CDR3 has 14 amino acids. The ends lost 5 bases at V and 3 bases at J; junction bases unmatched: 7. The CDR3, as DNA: TGTGCCAGCAGTGCTAGCGGTCTCTTCTACGAGCAGTACTTC. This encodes CASSASGLFYEQYF.

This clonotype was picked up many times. The CDR3: CASSLSTWGEQYF. The CDR3 bases are TGTGCCAGCAGTCTCTCGACTTGGGGCGAGCAGTACTTC. The chain joins TRBV12-3 or TRBV12-4 to TRBJ2-7; no reliable D call. V shed 5 bases and J shed 6 bases, with 14 bases lying between them. The CDR3 loop spans 13 amino acids.

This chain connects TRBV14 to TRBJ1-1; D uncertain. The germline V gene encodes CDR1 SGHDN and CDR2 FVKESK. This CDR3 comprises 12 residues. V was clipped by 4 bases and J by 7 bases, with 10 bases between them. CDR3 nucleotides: TGTGCCAGCAGCCGGTCAAGTCGTGAAGCTTTCTTT. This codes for CASSRSSREAFF.

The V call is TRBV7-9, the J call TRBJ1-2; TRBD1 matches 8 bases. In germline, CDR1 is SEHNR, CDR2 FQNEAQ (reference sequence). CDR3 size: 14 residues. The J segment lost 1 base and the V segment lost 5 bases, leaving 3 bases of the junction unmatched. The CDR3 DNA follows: TGTGCCAGCAGCATCGGACAGGGTAACTATGGCTACACCTTC. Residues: CASSIGQGNYGYTF.

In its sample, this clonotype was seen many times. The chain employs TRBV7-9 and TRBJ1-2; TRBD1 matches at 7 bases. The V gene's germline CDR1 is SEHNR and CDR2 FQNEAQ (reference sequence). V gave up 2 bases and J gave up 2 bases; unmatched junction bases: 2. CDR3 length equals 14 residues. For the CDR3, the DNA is TGTGCCAGCAGCTTACAGGGGGAGAACTATGGCTACACCTTC. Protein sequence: CASSLQGENYGYTF.

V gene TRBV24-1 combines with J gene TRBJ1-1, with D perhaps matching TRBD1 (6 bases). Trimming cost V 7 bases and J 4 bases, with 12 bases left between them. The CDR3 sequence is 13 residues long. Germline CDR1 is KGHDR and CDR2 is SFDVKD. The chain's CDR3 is CATRTGRGTEAFF. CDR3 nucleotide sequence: TGTGCCACCAGAACAGGGAGGGGCACTGAAGCTTTCTTT.

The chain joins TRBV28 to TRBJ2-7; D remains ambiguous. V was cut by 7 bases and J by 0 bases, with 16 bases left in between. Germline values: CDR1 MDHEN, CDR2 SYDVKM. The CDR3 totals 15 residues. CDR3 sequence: CASISSDRPSYEQYF. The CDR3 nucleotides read TGTGCCAGCATCTCCTCGGATCGGCCCTCCTACGAGCAGTACTTC.

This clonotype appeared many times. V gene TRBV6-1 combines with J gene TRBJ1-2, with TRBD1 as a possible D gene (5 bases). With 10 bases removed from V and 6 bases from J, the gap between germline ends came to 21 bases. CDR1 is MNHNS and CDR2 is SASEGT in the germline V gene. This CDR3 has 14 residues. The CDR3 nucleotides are TGTGCCACACAATTAAGGGGTGCTCCCCATGGCTACACCTTC. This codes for CATQLRGAPHGYTF.

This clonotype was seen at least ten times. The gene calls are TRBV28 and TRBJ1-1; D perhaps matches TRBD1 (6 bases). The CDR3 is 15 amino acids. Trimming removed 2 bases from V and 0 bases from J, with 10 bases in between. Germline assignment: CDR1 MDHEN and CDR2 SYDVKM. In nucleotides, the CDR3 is TGTGCCAGCAGTTTAAGGGGGATATTGAACACTGAAGCTTTCTTT. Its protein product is CASSLRGILNTEAFF.

Written as DNA, the CDR3 is TGTGCCAGCAGGCTGACAGCTAACTATGGCTACACCTTC. It translates to CASRLTANYGYTF. The V call is TRBV6-1, the J call TRBJ1-2; perhaps TRBD1 as D (5 bases). Between the trimmed V and J ends, which lost 6 bases and 0 bases, there was a span of 8 bases. This CDR3 region has 13 residues. The germline V gene encodes CDR1 MNHNS and CDR2 SASEGT.

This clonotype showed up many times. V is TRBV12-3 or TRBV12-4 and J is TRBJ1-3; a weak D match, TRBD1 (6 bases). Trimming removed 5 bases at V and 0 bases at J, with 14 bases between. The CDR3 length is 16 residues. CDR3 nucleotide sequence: TGTGCCAGCAGTCTTGACAGGACCCCCTCTGGAAACACCATATATTTT. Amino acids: CASSLDRTPSGNTIYF.

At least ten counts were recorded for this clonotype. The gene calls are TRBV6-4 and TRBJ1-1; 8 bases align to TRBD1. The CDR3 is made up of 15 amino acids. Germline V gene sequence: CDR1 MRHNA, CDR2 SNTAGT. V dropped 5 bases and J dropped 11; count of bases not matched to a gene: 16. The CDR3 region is CASSPTGQVGGVAFF. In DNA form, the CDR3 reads TGTGCCAGCAGTCCAACGGGACAGGTCGGCGGGGTTGCTTTCTTT.

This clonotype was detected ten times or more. CDR3 bases: TGTGCCAGCAGCAGCGAGGGGAAGGTCGCCGAGACCCAGTACTTC. Protein: CASSSEGKVAETQYF. The rearrangement joins TRBV5-8 to TRBJ2-5; the D call may be TRBD1 or TRBD2 (5 bases each). The CDR3 extends over 15 amino acids. CDR1 SGHTS and CDR2 YDEGEE come from the germline V gene. Between the trimmed V and J ends, which lost 4 bases and 5 bases, there was a span of 18 bases.

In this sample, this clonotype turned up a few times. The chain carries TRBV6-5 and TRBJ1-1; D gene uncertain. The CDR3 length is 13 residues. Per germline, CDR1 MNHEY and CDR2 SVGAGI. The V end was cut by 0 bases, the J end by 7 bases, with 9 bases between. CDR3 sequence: CASSYSVEVEAFF. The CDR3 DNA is TGTGCCAGCAGTTACTCGGTGGAGGTTGAAGCTTTCTTT.

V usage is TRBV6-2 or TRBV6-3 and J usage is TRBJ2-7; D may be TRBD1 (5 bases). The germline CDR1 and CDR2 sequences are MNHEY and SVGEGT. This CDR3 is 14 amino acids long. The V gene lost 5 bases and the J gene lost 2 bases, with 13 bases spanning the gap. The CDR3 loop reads CASSGQRGTYEQYF. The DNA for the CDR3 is TGTGCCAGCAGTGGACAACGTGGTACCTACGAGCAGTACTTC.

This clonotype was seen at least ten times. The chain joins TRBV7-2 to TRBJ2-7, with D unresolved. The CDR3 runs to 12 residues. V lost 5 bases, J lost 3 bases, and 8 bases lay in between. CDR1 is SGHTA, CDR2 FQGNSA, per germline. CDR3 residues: CASSLTVYEQYF. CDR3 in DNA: TGTGCCAGCAGCCTTACCGTCTACGAGCAGTACTTC.

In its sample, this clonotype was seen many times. CDR3 sequence (DNA): TGTGCCAGCAGTTTTTTTACAGAATTATCCTACGAGCAGTACTTC. It specifies CASSFFTELSYEQYF. The chain employs TRBV28 and TRBJ2-7, with D unclear. CDR1 is MDHEN, CDR2 SYDVKM, per germline. The length of the CDR3 is 15 residues. V was cut by 3 bases and J by 1 base, with 13 bases left in between.

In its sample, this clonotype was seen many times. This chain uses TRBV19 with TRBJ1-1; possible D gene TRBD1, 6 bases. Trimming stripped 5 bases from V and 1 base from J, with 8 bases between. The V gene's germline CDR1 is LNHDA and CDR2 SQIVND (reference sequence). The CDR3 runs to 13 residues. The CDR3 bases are TGTGCCAGTAGTCGGGACAAGAACACTGAAGCTTTCTTT. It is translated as CASSRDKNTEAFF.

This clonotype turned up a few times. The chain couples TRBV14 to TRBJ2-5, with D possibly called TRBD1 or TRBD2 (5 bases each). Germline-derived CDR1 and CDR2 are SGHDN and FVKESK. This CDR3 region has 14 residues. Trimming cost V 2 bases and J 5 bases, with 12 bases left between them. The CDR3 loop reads CASSQTGPWETQYF. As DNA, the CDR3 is TGTGCCAGCAGCCAAACGGGGCCATGGGAGACCCAGTACTTC. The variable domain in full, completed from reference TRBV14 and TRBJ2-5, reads EAGVTQFPSHSVIEKGQTVTLRCDPISGHDNLYWYRRVMGKEIKFLLHFVKESKQDESGMPNNRFLAERTGGTYSTLKVQPAELEDSGVYFCASSQTGPWETQYFGPGTRLLVL.

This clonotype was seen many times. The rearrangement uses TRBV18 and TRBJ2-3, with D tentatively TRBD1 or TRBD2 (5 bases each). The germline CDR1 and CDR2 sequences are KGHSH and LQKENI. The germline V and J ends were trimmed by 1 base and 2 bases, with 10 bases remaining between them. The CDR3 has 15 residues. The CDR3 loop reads CASSPQGTNTDTQYF. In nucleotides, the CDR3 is TGTGCCAGCTCACCACAAGGGACGAACACAGATACGCAGTATTTT. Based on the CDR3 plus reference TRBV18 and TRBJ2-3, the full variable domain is NAGVMQNPRHLVRRRGQEARLRCSPMKGHSHVYWYRQLPEEGLKFMVYLQKENIIDESGMPKERFSAEFPKEGPSILRIQQVVRGDSAAYFCASSPQGTNTDTQYFGPGTRLTVL.

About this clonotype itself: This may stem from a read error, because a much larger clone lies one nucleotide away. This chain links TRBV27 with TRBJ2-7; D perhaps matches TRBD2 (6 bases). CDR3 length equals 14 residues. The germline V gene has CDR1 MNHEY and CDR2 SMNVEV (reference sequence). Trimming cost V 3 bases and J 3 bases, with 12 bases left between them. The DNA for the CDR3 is TGTGCCAGCAGTTTTCGGGAGTCTTTCTACGAGCAGTACTTC. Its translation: CASSFRESFYEQYF.

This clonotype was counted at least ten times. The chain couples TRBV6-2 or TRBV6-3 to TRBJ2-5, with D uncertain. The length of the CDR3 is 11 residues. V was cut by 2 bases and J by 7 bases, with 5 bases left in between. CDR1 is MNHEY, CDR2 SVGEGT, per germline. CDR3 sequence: CASSYMGTQYF. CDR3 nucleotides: TGTGCCAGCAGTTACATGGGGACCCAGTACTTC.